Listed below are T cell receptor beta chains from one sample, sequenced in a study of shared clonotypes between healthy human individuals. Repertoires were generated with immunoSEQ multiplex PCR, while TCRdb's copy carries only in-frame clones and drops some. The top ten hold over 0.12% of the sample, which has about 2,500,000 clones, around nine tenths seen once. The specimen sequenced was naive CD4+ T cells sorted from blood. These receptors were collected from a man aged 18 to 29 in good health. Each CDR3 is given with its conserved first and last residue. The D gene is left open where the match is weak. Expanded clones get a size class; other rows say once, few or many, or leave the size out.

d_gene | j_gene | abundance | v_gene | CDR3aa | CDR3nt
- | TRBJ2-2 | - | TRBV7-9 | CASTPAGVGVTGELFF | TGTGCCAGCACCCCCGCCGGGGTGGGTGTAACCGGGGAGCTGTTTTTT
- | TRBJ2-7 | - | TRBV18 | CASSPGSTVYEQYF | TGTGCCAGCTCACCAGGATCCACGGTATACGAGCAGTACTTC
TRBD1 | TRBJ2-6 | - | TRBV12-5 | CASGLVGGRPISGANVLTF | TGTGCTAGTGGTTTGGTAGGGGGCAGGCCCATTTCTGGGGCCAACGTCCTGACTTTC
- | TRBJ2-2 | - | TRBV19 | CASRRETNTGELFF | TGTGCCAGTCGACGAGAGACCAACACCGGGGAGCTGTTTTTT
- | TRBJ1-6 | - | TRBV7-3 | CASSPGSFNSPLHF | TGTGCCAGCAGCCCAGGGTCCTTTAATTCACCCCTCCACTTT
TRBD2 | TRBJ2-3 | once | TRBV29-1 | CSAGGGSTDTQYF | TGCAGCGCGGGGGGGGGAAGCACAGATACGCAGTATTTT
TRBD2 | TRBJ2-2 | - | TRBV7-6 | CASSLPGLAGGELFF | TGTGCCAGCAGCCTTCCGGGACTAGCGGGAGGGGAGCTGTTTTTT
- | TRBJ2-2 | - | TRBV5-1 | CASSADGSNTGELFF | TGCGCCAGCAGCGCGGACGGCTCGAACACCGGGGAGCTGTTTTTT
- | TRBJ1-1 | - | TRBV5-1 | CASTASTISNTEAFF | TGCGCCAGCACCGCCAGTACTATTTCGAACACTGAAGCTTTCTTT
- | TRBJ1-3 | - | TRBV5-1 | CASSLAGYSGNTIYF | TGCGCCAGCAGCCTCGCGGGTTACTCTGGAAACACCATATATTTT
- | TRBJ2-7 | - | TRBV5-1 | CASSSGRPYEQYF | TGCGCCAGCAGCTCCGGGCGGCCCTACGAGCAGTACTTC
- | TRBJ1-2 | few | TRBV19 | CASSIEQTYGYTF | TGTGCCAGTAGTATAGAACAGACCTATGGCTACACCTTC
TRBD1 | TRBJ2-7 | - | TRBV18 | CASSPGGQENYEQYF | TGTGCCAGCTCACCAGGAGGACAGGAAAACTACGAGCAGTACTTC
- | TRBJ1-4 | - | TRBV7-9 | CASSPQGTTNEKLFF | TGTGCCAGCAGTCCCCAGGGGACAACTAATGAAAAACTGTTTTTT
- | TRBJ2-7 | - | TRBV18 | CASSHPGTTSYEQYF | TGTGCCAGCTCTCACCCCGGGACAACCTCCTACGAGCAGTACTTC
TRBD1 | TRBJ1-4 | - | TRBV6-1 | CASSAQGADEKLFF | TGTGCCAGCAGTGCACAGGGGGCGGATGAAAAACTGTTTTTT
- | TRBJ2-3 | - | TRBV5-4 | CASSFPFSTDTQYF | TGTGCCAGCAGCTTCCCATTTAGCACAGATACGCAGTATTTT
- | TRBJ1-5 | - | TRBV2 | CASSGEPYSNQPQHF | TGTGCCAGCAGTGGCGAGCCTTATAGCAATCAGCCCCAGCATTTT
TRBD2 | TRBJ2-1 | - | TRBV5-4 | CASSPGTSGSFNEQFF | TGTGCCAGCAGCCCAGGGACTAGCGGGAGTTTCAATGAGCAGTTCTTC
- | TRBJ1-3 | - | TRBV29-1 | CSVGGSSGNTIYF | TGCAGCGTGGGGGGATCCTCTGGAAACACCATATATTTT
TRBD1 | TRBJ1-2 | - | TRBV6-5 | CASRTGIGYGYTF | TGTGCCAGCAGGACAGGGATAGGGTATGGCTACACCTTC
- | TRBJ2-7 | - | TRBV6-1 | CASSRLTASYEQYF | TGTGCCAGCAGCCGACTGACAGCCTCCTACGAGCAGTACTTC
TRBD1 | TRBJ2-3 | - | TRBV2 | CASSGQGATDTQYF | TGTGCCAGCAGTGGACAGGGAGCAACAGATACGCAGTATTTT
TRBD2 | TRBJ2-2 | - | TRBV5-1 | CASSLGLAGAGTGELFF | TGCGCCAGCAGCCTCGGACTAGCGGGGGCTGGCACCGGGGAGCTGTTTTTT
- | TRBJ1-3 | once | TRBV30 | CAWSDRSSGNTIYF | TGTGCCTGGAGTGATAGGAGCTCTGGAAACACCATATATTTT
TRBD1 | TRBJ2-7 | - | TRBV6-6 | CASSWGSGQGYEQYF | TGTGCCAGCAGTTGGGGGTCGGGACAGGGTTACGAGCAGTACTTC
TRBD2 | TRBJ2-3 | - | TRBV7-9 | CASSPELAGAADTQYF | TGTGCCAGCAGCCCCGAGCTAGCGGGAGCCGCAGATACGCAGTATTTT
TRBD1 | TRBJ2-6 | - | TRBV4-1 | CASSRGTAGANVLTF | TGCGCCAGCAGCCGAGGGACAGCTGGGGCCAACGTCCTGACTTTC
- | TRBJ2-4 | - | TRBV27 | CASTLGTPRGGGGTKNIQYF | TGTGCCAGCACTCTTGGGACCCCACGCGGCGGGGGCGGGACCAAAAACATTCAGTACTTC
- | TRBJ1-6 | - | TRBV6-5 | CASSYSGRNSPLHF | TGTGCCAGCAGTTACTCAGGGAGGAATTCACCCCTCCACTTT
TRBD2 | TRBJ2-7 | - | TRBV27 | CASSSAGGETYEQYF | TGTGCCAGCTCCTCCGCGGGGGGGGAAACCTACGAGCAGTACTTC
TRBD2 | TRBJ2-3 | - | TRBV27 | CASSLSSGRIPDTQYF | TGTGCCAGCAGTCTCTCTAGCGGGAGAATCCCAGATACGCAGTATTTT
- | TRBJ2-7 | - | TRBV6-5 | CASSRGSGIYEQYF | TGTGCCAGCAGTAGAGGTAGCGGCATCTACGAGCAGTACTTC
TRBD1 | TRBJ2-1 | - | TRBV5-1 | CASSHGTEKNNEQFF | TGCGCCAGCAGCCATGGGACAGAGAAGAACAATGAGCAGTTCTTC
- | TRBJ2-7 | - | TRBV18 | CASSPETISYEQYF | TGTGCCAGCTCACCGGAGACAATCTCCTACGAGCAGTACTTC
- | TRBJ2-1 | once | TRBV7-2 | CASSLSENPRYNEQFF | TGTGCCAGCAGCTTATCGGAGAACCCTCGGTACAATGAGCAGTTCTTC
TRBD1 | TRBJ1-1 | - | TRBV10-3 | CAISPGQGGMNTEAFF | TGTGCCATCAGTCCTGGACAGGGAGGCATGAACACTGAAGCTTTCTTT
TRBD1 | TRBJ2-5 | few | TRBV7-6 | CASSSSSAGGAETQYF | TGTGCCAGCAGCTCCAGCTCTGCAGGGGGCGCAGAGACCCAGTACTTC
- | TRBJ2-5 | - | TRBV6-5 | CASSYRAGSAVTQYF | TGTGCCAGCAGTTACCGAGCAGGTTCTGCGGTGACCCAGTACTTC
- | TRBJ2-7 | - | TRBV18 | CASSPQGAYEQYF | TGTGCCAGCTCACCACAAGGGGCCTACGAGCAGTACTTC
- | TRBJ1-2 | - | TRBV19 | CASSIVAGLGGYTF | TGTGCCAGTAGTATAGTGGCAGGACTGGGGGGCTACACCTTC
- | TRBJ1-1 | once | TRBV7-2 | CASSLAGSREAFF | TGTGCCAGCAGCTTAGCAGGGTCGCGCGAAGCTTTCTTT
TRBD2 | TRBJ2-3 | - | TRBV5-4 | CASSLVGLGTDTQYF | TGTGCCAGCAGCTTGGTGGGACTAGGCACAGATACGCAGTATTTT
TRBD1 | TRBJ2-5 | once | TRBV2 | CALARQGLPRTQYF | TGTGCCTTGGCGAGACAGGGTTTACCTCGGACCCAGTACTTC
TRBD1 | TRBJ1-5 | - | TRBV6-1 | CASSEKRGQGADGNQPQHF | TGTGCCAGCAGTGAAAAGCGAGGACAGGGGGCAGACGGCAATCAGCCCCAGCATTTT
- | TRBJ2-1 | - | TRBV18 | CASSQLKSYNEQFF | TGTGCCAGCTCACAGTTAAAGTCCTACAATGAGCAGTTCTTC
TRBD1 | TRBJ2-5 | - | TRBV2 | CASRERGQKETQYF | TGTGCCAGCAGAGAACGGGGACAGAAAGAGACCCAGTACTTC
TRBD1 | TRBJ1-4 | - | TRBV7-9 | CASSYGTGIEKLFF | TGTGCCAGCAGTTACGGGACAGGGATTGAAAAACTGTTTTTT
- | TRBJ1-6 | - | TRBV15 | CATSAISGVNSPLHF | TGTGCCACCAGCGCCATTTCAGGGGTAAATTCACCCCTCCACTTT
TRBD2 | TRBJ2-7 | - | TRBV27 | CASRENGTRSYEQYF | TGTGCCAGCAGAGAAAACGGGACTAGATCCTACGAGCAGTACTTC
- | TRBJ1-1 | once | TRBV6-5 | CASSYSRGGNTEAFF | TGTGCCAGCAGTTACTCGAGGGGGGGGAACACTGAAGCTTTCTTT
- | TRBJ1-4 | few | TRBV29-1 | CSVRALDEKLFF | TGCAGCGTCCGGGCTTTAGATGAAAAACTGTTTTTT
- | TRBJ1-1 | - | TRBV30 | CAWITGVANTEAFF | TGTGCCTGGATCACCGGGGTGGCGAACACTGAAGCTTTCTTT
- | TRBJ2-7 | - | TRBV13 | CASSTQGTYEQYF | TGTGCCAGCAGCACACAGGGAACCTACGAGCAGTACTTC
- | TRBJ2-3 | - | TRBV5-1 | CASSQGIPDTQYF | TGCGCCAGCAGCCAAGGGATCCCAGATACGCAGTATTTT
- | TRBJ2-5 | - | TRBV30 | CAWSVDRLGETQYF | TGTGCCTGGAGTGTAGACAGGCTGGGGGAGACCCAGTACTTC
- | TRBJ2-7 | - | TRBV7-2 | CASSLALRNSYEQYF | TGTGCCAGCAGCTTAGCTCTCCGGAACTCCTACGAGCAGTACTTC